This paragraph covers one T cell receptor beta chain sequence. The sample is drawn from a study of blood T cell repertoires in COVID-19. On the study more broadly: Spain, Italy and the United States supplied samples that represented acute and convalescent COVID-19.

The V and J ends lost 4 bases and 4 bases respectively, with 22 bases between them. Germline assignment: CDR1 LGHNA and CDR2 YNFKEQ. The CDR3 sequence is 17 residues long. Using immunoSEQ multiplex PCR, the repertoire was profiled, and TCRdb retains in-frame clones only, with some absent. This sample has approximately 210,000 clones, with 70% to 90% found just once. The chain carries TRBV4-2 and TRBJ1-2; no clear D. The TCR comes from a man aged 30 to 45 who had recovered from COVID-19. The sequenced sample consisted of peripheral blood. The CDR3 protein is CASSPYVSGQPAYGYTF. Here the CDR3 DNA reads TGTGCCAGCAGCCCTTACGTTTCTGGGCAGCCGGCCTATGGCTACACCTTC.